Detailed here is one T cell receptor beta chain. What it recognizes is unknown. TCRdb's table, derived via immunoSEQ multiplex PCR, lists solely in-frame clones and lacks some. The sample lists roughly 12,000 clones; 70% to 80% were seen once. CDR1 is MNHEY and CDR2 is SMNVEV in the germline V gene (reference sequence). V was pared by 3 bases and J by 2 bases, with 8 bases between. This CDR3 has 14 amino acids. Ipilimumab, 1 mg/kg, started 14 to 28 days after autologous transplant. The data are from a study of ipilimumab plus nivolumab after autologous stem cell transplantation. As for the study in general: Patients received a median of roughly five ipilimumab and 8 or 9 nivolumab doses. Myeloma cases were transplant-naive high-risk or relapsed within 3 years post first autologous transplant. Study-wide findings and caveats: TCR repertoire, Treg phenotype and gut microbiota reportedly support more study of this approach.

Sample: PBMCs, taken in a trial of ipilimumab plus nivolumab as post-transplant consolidation. This chain connects TRBV27 to TRBJ1-5; D perhaps matches TRBD1 (5 bases). The receptor's source is a male donor with multiple myeloma. The CDR3 spells CASSLGLGNQPQHF. CDR3 sequence (DNA): TGTGCCAGCAGTTTGGGGCTGGGCAATCAGCCCCAGCATTTT.